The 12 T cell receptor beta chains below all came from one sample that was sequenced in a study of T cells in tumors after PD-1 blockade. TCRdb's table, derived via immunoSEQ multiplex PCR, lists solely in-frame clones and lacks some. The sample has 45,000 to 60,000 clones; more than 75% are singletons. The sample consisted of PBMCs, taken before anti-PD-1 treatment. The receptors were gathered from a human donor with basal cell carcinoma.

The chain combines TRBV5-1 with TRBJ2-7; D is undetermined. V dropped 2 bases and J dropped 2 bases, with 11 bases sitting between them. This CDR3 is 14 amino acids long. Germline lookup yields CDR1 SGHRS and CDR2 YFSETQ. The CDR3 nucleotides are TGCGCCAGCAGCTTAATTTACCTACCCTACGAGCAGTACTTC. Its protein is CASSLIYLPYEQYF.

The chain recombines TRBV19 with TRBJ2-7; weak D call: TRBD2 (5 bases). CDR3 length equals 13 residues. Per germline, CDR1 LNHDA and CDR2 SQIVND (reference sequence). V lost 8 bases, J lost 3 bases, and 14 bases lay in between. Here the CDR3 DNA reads TGTGCCAGTTCGCTCAACCGGGGCTACGAGCAGTACTTC. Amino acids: CASSLNRGYEQYF.

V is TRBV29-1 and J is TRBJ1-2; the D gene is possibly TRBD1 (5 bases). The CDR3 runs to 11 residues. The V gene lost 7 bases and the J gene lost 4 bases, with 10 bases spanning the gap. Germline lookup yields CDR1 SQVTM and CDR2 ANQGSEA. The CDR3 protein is CSATDIYGYTF. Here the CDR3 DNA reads TGCAGCGCCACGGACATCTATGGCTACACCTTC.

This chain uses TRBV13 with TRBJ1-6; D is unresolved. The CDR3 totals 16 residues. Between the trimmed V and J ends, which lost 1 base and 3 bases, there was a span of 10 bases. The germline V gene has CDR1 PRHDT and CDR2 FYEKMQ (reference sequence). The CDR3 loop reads CASSLERDNYNSPLHF. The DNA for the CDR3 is TGTGCCAGCAGCTTAGAACGTGACAACTATAATTCACCCCTCCACTTT.

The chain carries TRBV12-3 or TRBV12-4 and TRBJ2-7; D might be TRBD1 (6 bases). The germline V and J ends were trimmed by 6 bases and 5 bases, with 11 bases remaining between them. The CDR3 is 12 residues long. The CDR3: CASSTGYHEQYF. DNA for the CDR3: TGTGCCAGCAGCACAGGGTATCACGAGCAGTACTTC.

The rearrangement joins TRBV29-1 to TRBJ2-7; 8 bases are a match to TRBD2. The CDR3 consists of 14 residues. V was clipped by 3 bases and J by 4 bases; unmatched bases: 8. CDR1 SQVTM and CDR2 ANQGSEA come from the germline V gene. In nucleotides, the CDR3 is TGCAGCGTTGAGTCCAGCGGGAGTACTTACGAGCAGTACTTC. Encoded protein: CSVESSGSTYEQYF.

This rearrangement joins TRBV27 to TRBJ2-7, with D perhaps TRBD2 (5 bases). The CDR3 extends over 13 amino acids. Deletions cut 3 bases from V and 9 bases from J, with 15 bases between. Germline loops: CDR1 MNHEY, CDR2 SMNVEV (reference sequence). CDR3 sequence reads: CASSFGVKDWQYF. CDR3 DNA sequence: TGTGCCAGCAGTTTTGGGGTCAAGGACTGGCAGTACTTC.

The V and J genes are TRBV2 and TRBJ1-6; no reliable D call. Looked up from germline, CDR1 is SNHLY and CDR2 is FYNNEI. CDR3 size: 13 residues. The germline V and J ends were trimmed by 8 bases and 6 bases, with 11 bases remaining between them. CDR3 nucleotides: TGTGCCAGCTATCGGTTTACTAATTCACCCCTCCACTTT. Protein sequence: CASYRFTNSPLHF.

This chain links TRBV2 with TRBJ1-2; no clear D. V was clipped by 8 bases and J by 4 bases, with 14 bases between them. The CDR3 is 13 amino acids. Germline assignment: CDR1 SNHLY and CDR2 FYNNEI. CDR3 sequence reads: CASRTSGSYGYTF. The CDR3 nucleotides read TGTGCCAGCCGGACTTCAGGTTCCTATGGCTACACCTTC.

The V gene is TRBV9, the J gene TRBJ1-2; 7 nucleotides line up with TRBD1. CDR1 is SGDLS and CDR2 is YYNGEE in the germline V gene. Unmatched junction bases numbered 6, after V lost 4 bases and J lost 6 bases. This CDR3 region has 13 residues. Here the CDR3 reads CASSQQGQNGYTF. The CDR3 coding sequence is TGTGCCAGCAGCCAACAGGGGCAAAATGGCTACACCTTC.

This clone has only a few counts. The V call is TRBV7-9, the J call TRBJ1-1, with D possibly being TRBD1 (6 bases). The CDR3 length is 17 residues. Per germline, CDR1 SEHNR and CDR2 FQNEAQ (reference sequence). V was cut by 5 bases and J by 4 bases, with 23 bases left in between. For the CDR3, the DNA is TGTGCCAGCAGCCGACAACGACAGGTAAAACTGAGCACTGAAGCTTTCTTT. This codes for CASSRQRQVKLSTEAFF.

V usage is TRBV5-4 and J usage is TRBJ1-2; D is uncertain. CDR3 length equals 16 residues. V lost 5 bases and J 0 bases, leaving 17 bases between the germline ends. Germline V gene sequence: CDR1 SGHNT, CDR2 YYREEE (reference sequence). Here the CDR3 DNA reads TGTGCCAGCAGAACCCTCTTCCGGGGAGCTAACTATGGCTACACCTTC. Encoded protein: CASRTLFRGANYGYTF. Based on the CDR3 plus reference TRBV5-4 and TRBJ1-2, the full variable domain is ETGVTQSPTHLIKTRGQQVTLRCSSQSGHNTVSWYQQALGQGPQFIFQYYREEENGRGNFPPRFSGLQFPNYSSELNVNALELDDSALYLCASRTLFRGANYGYTFGSGTRLTVV.